This T cell receptor beta chain was recovered during a study of CD8 T cells in ankylosing spondylitis. Study-wide results and limits: Reportedly, significant enrichment of disease-linked clones occurred in matched ankylosing spondylitis synovial fluid. Several of the motif variants were reported before in synovial fluid and blood from reactive arthritis.

For TCR beta, libraries came from quantitative 5'-RACE with molecular barcodes. TCRdb re-called the 5' RACE reads through MiXCR, storing one row per CDR3 protein. The table includes 30,000 to 45,000 distinct CDR3 sequences, approximately 3% detected once. In its sample, this clonotype was seen many times. Its antigen is still unknown. The receptor comes from a male donor with ankylosing spondylitis or in good health (not recorded which). Sequencing used blood, either unsorted or a sorted T cell fraction (not recorded which).

The CDR3 reads CASSPRWDTQYF. In nucleotides, the CDR3 is TGTGCCAGCAGCCCCCGGTGGGATACGCAGTATTTT. The chain couples TRBV9 to TRBJ2-3; D unresolved. The CDR3 is 12 residues long. The V gene's germline CDR1 is SGDLS and CDR2 YYNGEE. V lost 4 bases, J lost 6 bases, and 9 bases lay in between. The entire variable domain, with the rest obtained from reference TRBV9 and TRBJ2-3, is as follows: DSGVTQTPKHLITATGQRVTLRCSPRSGDLSVYWYQQSLDQGLQFLIQYYNGEERAKGNILERFSAQQFPDLHSELNLSSLELGDSALYFCASSPRWDTQYFGPGTRLTVL.